The clone carrying this T cell receptor (beta chain) was observed a handful of times. Its antigen is unknown. The time point is: persistent/refractory GD, antithyroid drugs over 5 years with positive TRAb. PBMC-derived RNA was used for the TCR library. The data belong to a study of regulatory T cells in long-lasting Graves disease. Findings and caveats of the study: When disease was persistent, TRBV28, TRBJ1-2 and TRBJ2-5 were the favored segments.

Libraries of TCR beta came from iRepertoire HTBI primers plus Arm-PCR of CDR3 regions. MiXCR, applied by TCRdb to the multiplex PCR reads, yields one record per CDR3 protein. The table includes approximately 500,000 distinct CDR3 sequences, roughly 21% detected once. The germline V gene encodes CDR1 WSHSY and CDR2 SAAADI. The germline V and J ends were trimmed by 2 bases and 10 bases, with 14 bases remaining between them. This CDR3 region has 14 residues. Source: peripheral blood mononuclear cells (PBMCs), taken when the disease was refractory, from a patient treated with antithyroid drugs. This TCR was recovered from a female donor with Graves disease. The chain joins TRBV10-2 to TRBJ2-2; the D is unclear. DNA for the CDR3: TGCGCCAGCAGTGAGGGTGGTAGTGGAAAGGAGCTGTTTTTT. Amino acid sequence: CASSEGGSGKELFF.